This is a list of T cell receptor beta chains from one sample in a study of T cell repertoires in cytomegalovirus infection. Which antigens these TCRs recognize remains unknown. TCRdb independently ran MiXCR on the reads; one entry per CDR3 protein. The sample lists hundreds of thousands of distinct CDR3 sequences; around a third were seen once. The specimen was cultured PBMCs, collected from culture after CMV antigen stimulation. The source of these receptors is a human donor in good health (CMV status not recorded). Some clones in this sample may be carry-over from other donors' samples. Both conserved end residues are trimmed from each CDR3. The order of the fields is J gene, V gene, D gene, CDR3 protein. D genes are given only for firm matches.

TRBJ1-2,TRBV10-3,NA,AISDTQVLTHGYT
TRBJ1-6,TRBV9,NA,ASSVATGSYSPLH
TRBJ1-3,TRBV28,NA,ASSPLFGSGNTIY
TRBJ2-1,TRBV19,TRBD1,ASSPGTGGNEQF
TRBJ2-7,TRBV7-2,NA,ASSTDNYEQY
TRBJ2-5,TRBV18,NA,ASSLVRTQETQY
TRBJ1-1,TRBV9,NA,ASSVHLDTEAF
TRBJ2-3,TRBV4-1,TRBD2,ASSLASGSIPLSTDTQY
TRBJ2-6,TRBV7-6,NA,ASSSGESAGSGANVLT
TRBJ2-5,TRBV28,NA,ASSDGLSQETQY
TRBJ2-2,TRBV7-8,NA,ASSPWANTGELF
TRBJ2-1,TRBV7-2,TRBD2,ASSLVLAGGGEQF
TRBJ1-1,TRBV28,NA,ASKSSLNTEAF
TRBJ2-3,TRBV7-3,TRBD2,ASSLTWPSGTSTDTQY
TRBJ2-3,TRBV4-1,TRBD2,ASSQVWTSLNTQY
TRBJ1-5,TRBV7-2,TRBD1,ASSSTIQGQPQH
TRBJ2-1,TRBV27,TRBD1,ASIRTGSYNEQF
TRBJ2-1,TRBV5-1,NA,ASRIATQGRNEQF
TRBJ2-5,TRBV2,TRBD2,ASRQSGEETQY
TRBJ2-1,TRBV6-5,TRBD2,ATSSGGVNEQF
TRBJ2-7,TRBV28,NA,ASRGLRSEQY
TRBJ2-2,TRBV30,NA,AWSVIEAGELF
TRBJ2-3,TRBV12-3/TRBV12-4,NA,ASSSVTRSDTQY
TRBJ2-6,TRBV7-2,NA,ASSLVSPHSGANVLT
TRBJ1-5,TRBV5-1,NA,ASSLFPGGNQPQH
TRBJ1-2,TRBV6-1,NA,ASSALPDGTYGYT
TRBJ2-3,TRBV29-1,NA,SGGADTQY
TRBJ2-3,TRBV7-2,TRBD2,ASSSWTSRPDTQY
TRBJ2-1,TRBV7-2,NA,ASSSTLYNEQF
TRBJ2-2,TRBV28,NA,ASTDRTTGELF
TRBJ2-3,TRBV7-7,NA,ASSFSTATDTQY
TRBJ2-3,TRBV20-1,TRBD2,SVFASGTSPDTQY
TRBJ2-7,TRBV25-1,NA,ASTSPGDEQY
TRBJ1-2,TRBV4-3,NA,ASSQDGENYGYT
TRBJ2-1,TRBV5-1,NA,ASSSSTSSTGVDEQF
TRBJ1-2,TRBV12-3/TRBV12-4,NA,ASSSVQDVFRDGYT
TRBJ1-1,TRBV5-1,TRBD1,ASGKTGSRTEAF
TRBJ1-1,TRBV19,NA,ASSVGTGNTEAF
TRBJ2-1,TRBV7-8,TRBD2,ASSKGLAGLSYNEQF
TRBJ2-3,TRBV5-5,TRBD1,ASSGVEDREAFGTDTQY
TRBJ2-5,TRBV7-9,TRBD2,ASSIAGQETQY
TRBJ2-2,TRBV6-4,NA,ASGPGGGGTGELF
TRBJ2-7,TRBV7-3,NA,ASSLYTGSGYEQY
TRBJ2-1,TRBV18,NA,ASSPKTGGYNEQF
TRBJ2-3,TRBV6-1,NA,ASSQGLLGADTQY
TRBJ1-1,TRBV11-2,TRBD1,ASSFDRVTEAF
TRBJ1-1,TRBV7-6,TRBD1,ASSHGQGNTEAF